The 25 T cell receptor beta chains below come from one sample, sequenced in a study of T cells in Graves' hyperthyroidism and ophthalmopathy. Amplified TCR beta CDR3 regions derived from RNA transcripts. The HTBI primer set served for first-round RT-PCR of the TCR CDR3. MiXCR, run by TCRdb on the multiplex PCR reads, gives a single entry per CDR3 protein. The sample lists about 330,000 distinct CDR3 sequences; roughly 13% were seen once. Source material: blood. The source of these receptors is a middle-aged woman with Graves' ophthalmopathy.

On this clonotype itself: One base away lies a much larger clone, so this may be a sequencing read error. The chain uses TRBV6-1 and TRBJ1-3, with D unclear. Deletions cut 2 bases from V and 9 bases from J, with 8 bases between. Germline CDR1 MNHNS, CDR2 SASEGT. CDR3 length equals 12 residues. Here the CDR3 DNA reads TGTGCCAGCAGTGAATCGAGAAGCACCATATATTTT. It is translated as CASSESRSTIYF.

The V gene is TRBV12-3 or TRBV12-4, the J gene TRBJ1-5; 10 bases map to TRBD1. Unmatched junction bases numbered 8, after V lost 7 bases and J lost 8 bases. This CDR3 spans 14 amino acids. The CDR3 bases are TGTGCCAGCACCCGGGACAGGGGTGATAAGCCCCAGCATTTT. Its translation is CASTRDRGDKPQHF.

This clonotype was counted a few times. The CDR3 DNA follows: TGTGCCAGCAGTGAAGCTGCCGGGAACCCCTATGGCTACACCTTC. Its protein product is CASSEAAGNPYGYTF. This chain links TRBV6-1 with TRBJ1-2; D unresolved. The CDR3 is 15 amino acids. Germline V CDR1 and CDR2: MNHNS, SASEGT. V was pared by 0 bases and J by 4 bases, with 12 bases between.

This clonotype was observed a handful of times. The V gene is TRBV6-5, the J gene TRBJ2-1; 10 nucleotides line up with TRBD2. The CDR3 is made up of 17 amino acids. Germline V gene data show CDR1 as MNHEY and CDR2 as SVGAGI. The trim removed 1 base at V and 5 bases at J, leaving 8 bases unmatched. The DNA for the CDR3 is TGTGCCAGCAGTTACTTCCCCCGGACTAGCGGTAACAATGAGCAGTTCTTC. This translates into CASSYFPRTSGNNEQFF.

This clonotype was recorded at least ten times. V usage is TRBV11-2 and J usage is TRBJ1-1; the D is unclear. The CDR3 sequence is 11 residues long. V lost 3 bases and J 5 bases, leaving 4 bases between the germline ends. CDR1 and CDR2 (germline): SGHAT, FQNNGV. The CDR3: CASSLLTEAFF. The CDR3 DNA sequence: TGTGCCAGCAGCTTGTTAACTGAAGCTTTCTTT.

This clonotype was seen at least ten times. This chain links TRBV28 with TRBJ1-1; D unresolved. CDR1 is MDHEN, CDR2 SYDVKM, per germline. This CDR3 has 14 amino acids. The V end was cut by 3 bases, the J end by 3 bases, with 11 bases between. This chain's CDR3 is CASSFSGSHTEAFF. CDR3 coding DNA: TGTGCCAGCAGTTTTTCAGGCAGCCACACTGAAGCTTTCTTT. Variable domain in full (rest from reference TRBV28 and TRBJ1-1): DVKVTQSSRYLVKRTGEKVFLECVQDMDHENMFWYRQDPGLGLRLIYFSYDVKMKEKGDIPEGYSVSREKKERFSLILESASTNQTSMYLCASSFSGSHTEAFFGQGTRLTVV.

This clonotype was observed at least ten times. The chain uses TRBV28 and TRBJ2-7, with a tentative D call TRBD2 (6 bases). V shed 7 bases and J shed 4 bases, with 14 bases lying between them. Germline CDR1 and CDR2: MDHEN and SYDVKM. The CDR3 covers 13 residues. The chain's CDR3 is CASNDGGGYEQYF. CDR3 in DNA: TGTGCCAGCAACGACGGGGGAGGTTACGAGCAGTACTTC.

Many counts were recorded for this clonotype. The chain uses TRBV2 and TRBJ2-7; D is uncertain. The ends were cut back, 7 bases at V and 2 bases at J, with 18 bases in the middle. The CDR3 sequence is 15 residues long. CDR1 SNHLY and CDR2 FYNNEI come from the germline V gene. Here the CDR3 DNA reads TGTGCCAGCACCCTGACACAACCTTCCACCTACGAGCAGTACTTC. This codes for CASTLTQPSTYEQYF. The full variable domain, completed using reference TRBV2 and TRBJ2-7, is EPEVTQTPSHQVTQMGQEVILRCVPISNHLYFYWYRQILGQKVEFLVSFYNNEISEKSEIFDDQFSVERPDGSNFTLKIRSTKLEDSAMYFCASTLTQPSTYEQYFGPGTRLTVT.

This clonotype has ten or more counts. The chain combines TRBV7-9 with TRBJ2-1; the match to TRBD1 covers 12 bases. Germline CDR1 is SEHNR and CDR2 is FQNEAQ (reference sequence). The length of the CDR3 is 16 residues. The trim removed 5 bases at V and 8 bases at J, leaving 10 bases unmatched. CDR3 DNA: TGTGCCAGCAGCCATTCGGGACAGGGGGCTATCGATGAGCAGTTCTTC. It encodes CASSHSGQGAIDEQFF.

The V gene is TRBV9, the J gene TRBJ2-2, with D possibly matching TRBD2 (7 bases). This CDR3 is built from 16 residues. Trimming removed 6 bases from V and 2 bases from J, with 17 bases in between. CDR1 SGDLS and CDR2 YYNGEE come from the germline V gene. The CDR3, as DNA: TGTGCCAGCAACCCCGGGGGGCTGCGAAACACCGGGGAGCTGTTTTTT. The encoded protein is CASNPGGLRNTGELFF.

This clonotype was seen many times. The chain employs TRBV4-1 and TRBJ1-2, with a weak D call TRBD1 (5 bases). The CDR3 loop spans 13 amino acids. Trimming removed 0 bases at V and 8 bases at J, with 10 bases between. Germline V CDR1 and CDR2: MGHRA, YSYEKL. CDR3 in DNA: TGCGCCAGCAGCCAAGAAACAGGCGGGGGCTACACCTTC. This encodes CASSQETGGGYTF.

The gene calls are TRBV9 and TRBJ2-7, with D hard to call. V was trimmed by 2 bases and J by 1 base, leaving 10 bases between them. From germline, CDR1 is SGDLS and CDR2 YYNGEE. This CDR3 comprises 14 residues. For the CDR3, the DNA is TGTGCCAGCAGCGTTGAATTCTCATCCTACGAGCAGTACTTC. Translating gives CASSVEFSSYEQYF.

This clonotype came up many times. The V gene is TRBV7-8, the J gene TRBJ2-1; 9 positions agree with TRBD2. V lost 3 bases to trimming and J lost 6 bases; unmatched junction nucleotides: 6. Germline V gives CDR1 SGHVS, CDR2 FQNEAQ. The length of the CDR3 is 15 residues. In DNA, the CDR3 is TGTGCCAGCAGCTTCATTGATAGCGGGAGCAATGAGCAGTTCTTC. Its translation: CASSFIDSGSNEQFF.

Remarks on this clonotype: A much larger clone differs by one base, so this may be a read error. Since the CDR3 does not end with the conserved phenylalanine or tryptophan, this likely comes from a read error. The J gene is TRBJ1-1, the V gene TRBV7-8, with D unclear. This CDR3 region has 14 residues. Trimming took off 2 bases at V and 0 bases at J, with 7 bases between the two ends. Germline V gene lookup returns CDR1 SGHVS and CDR2 FQNEAQ. CDR3 sequence (DNA): TGTGCCAGCAGCTTATTTCCAGTGAACACTGAAGCTTTCCTT. Residues: CASSLFPVNTEAFL.

This clonotype showed up just a few times. The V gene is TRBV30, the J gene TRBJ1-2; 7 bases are a match to TRBD1. Germline CDR1 and CDR2: GTSNPN and SVGIG (reference sequence). The V gene end was trimmed by 4 bases and the J gene end by 6 bases; junction bases not matched to a gene: 11. The CDR3 loop spans 14 amino acids. Here the CDR3 reads CAWKTSGTAHGYTF. The CDR3, as DNA: TGTGCCTGGAAGACCTCCGGGACAGCCCATGGCTACACCTTC. The whole variable domain, remainder taken from reference TRBV30 and TRBJ1-2, is SQTIHQWPATLVQPVGSPLSLECTVEGTSNPNLYWYRQAAGRGLQLLFYSVGIGQISSEVPQNLSASRPQDRQFILSSKKLLLSDSGFYLCAWKTSGTAHGYTFGSGTRLTVV.

This clonotype has a count of ten or more. The rearrangement links TRBV5-1 to TRBJ1-4, with D uncertain. The CDR3 consists of 15 residues. V lost 4 bases to trimming and J lost 5 bases, with 15 bases between them. Germline V gene lookup returns CDR1 SGHRS and CDR2 YFSETQ. CDR3 DNA sequence: TGCGCCAGCAGCGATGGATCCGCCAGGAATGAAAAACTGTTTTTT. Translation gives CASSDGSARNEKLFF.

This clonotype was picked up many times. The chain couples TRBV6-1 to TRBJ1-5; D ambiguous. The CDR3 runs to 15 residues. V was cut by 2 bases and J by 7 bases, with 15 bases left in between. From germline, CDR1 is MNHNS and CDR2 SASEGT. CDR3 sequence (DNA): TGTGCCAGCAGTGAATCGGCCCTCGGTATCCAGCCCCAGCATTTT. As protein: CASSESALGIQPQHF.

This clonotype came up many times. The rearrangement uses TRBV12-3 or TRBV12-4 and TRBJ1-3; no clear D. V was shortened by 1 base and J by 4 bases, with 11 bases between the two germline ends. This CDR3 spans 15 amino acids. In nucleotides, the CDR3 is TGTGCCAGCAGTTTAGTTCCCCTTAAGGGAAACACCATATATTTT. Translation: CASSLVPLKGNTIYF.

At least ten counts were recorded for this clonotype. CDR3: CASSYLGAGTDTQYF. The CDR3 DNA follows: TGTGCCAGCTCCTATCTCGGGGCAGGGACAGATACGCAGTATTTT. The chain employs TRBV18 and TRBJ2-3; either TRBD1 or TRBD2 may fit D (5 bases each). Trimming cost V 6 bases and J 3 bases, with 16 bases left between them. Germline-derived CDR1 and CDR2 are KGHSH and LQKENI. CDR3 length: 15 residues.

In its sample, this clonotype was seen a few times. The rearrangement joins TRBV6-1 to TRBJ1-2, with D possibly being TRBD1 (6 bases). This CDR3 has 14 residues. V lost 4 bases, J lost 0 bases, and 9 bases lay in between. Germline V gene data show CDR1 as MNHNS and CDR2 as SASEGT. Here the CDR3 reads CASSAQGTNYGYTF. DNA of the CDR3: TGTGCCAGCAGTGCACAGGGAACTAACTATGGCTACACCTTC.

A few counts support this clonotype. This chain connects TRBV4-1 to TRBJ2-1, with TRBD1 as a possible D gene (6 bases). Trimming took off 4 bases at V and 4 bases at J, with 17 bases between the two ends. Germline loops: CDR1 MGHRA, CDR2 YSYEKL. The CDR3 is 16 residues long. CDR3 in amino acids: CASSLQGGHKYNEQFF. The CDR3 nucleotides read TGCGCCAGCAGCCTGCAAGGGGGTCACAAATACAATGAGCAGTTCTTC.

In this sample, this clonotype turned up many times. The chain carries TRBV12-3 or TRBV12-4 and TRBJ1-1; D possibly corresponds to TRBD1 (6 bases). V lost 1 base, J lost 0 bases, and 12 bases lay in between. The CDR3 has 16 amino acids. CDR3 residues: CASSLGRGGMNTEAFF. CDR3 coding DNA: TGTGCCAGCAGTTTAGGGAGGGGGGGGATGAACACTGAAGCTTTCTTT.

In this sample, this clonotype turned up many times. This chain connects TRBV12-5 to TRBJ1-5, with TRBD1 identical over 10 bases. The CDR3 loop spans 17 amino acids. The J segment lost 6 bases and the V segment lost 3 bases, leaving 11 bases of the junction unmatched. CDR1 and CDR2 (germline): LGHNT, FRNRAP. The CDR3: CASGLDRTGGMGQPQHF. In DNA form, the CDR3 reads TGTGCTAGTGGTTTAGACAGGACAGGGGGAATGGGTCAGCCCCAGCATTTT. The full variable domain, completed using reference TRBV12-5 and TRBJ1-5, is DARVTQTPRHKVTEMGQEVTMRCQPILGHNTVFWYRQTMMQGLELLAYFRNRAPLDDSGMPKDRFSAEMPDATLATLKIQPSEPRDSAVYFCASGLDRTGGMGQPQHFGDGTRLSIL.

This chain links TRBV20-1 with TRBJ1-2; 8 bases match TRBD1. This CDR3 spans 13 amino acids. In germline, CDR1 is DFQATT, CDR2 SNEGSKA (reference sequence). V lost 6 bases, J lost 0 bases, and 3 bases stayed unmatched. The CDR3 sequence: CSADRGTNYGYTF. The CDR3 DNA sequence: TGCAGTGCAGACAGGGGTACTAACTATGGCTACACCTTC.

There are many counts of this clonotype. CDR3 in DNA: TGCAGCGTTGGCCTAGTCACCAATGAGCAGTTCTTC. Translating it yields CSVGLVTNEQFF. The chain employs TRBV29-1 and TRBJ2-1; unclear D gene. This CDR3 has 12 residues. Germline V gives CDR1 SQVTM, CDR2 ANQGSEA. V was trimmed by 4 bases and J by 6 bases, leaving 10 bases between them.